Here is one T cell receptor (beta chain) with its context. The sample belongs to a study of blood T cells in healthy people across ages. For the second PCR, which ran for roughly 7 to 11 cycles, a sample-barcoded 5' primer and a J-beta primer mix were used. From the 5' RACE reads, TCRdb called clonotypes with MiXCR, one entry per CDR3 protein. This sample yields about 800,000 distinct CDR3 sequences, of which roughly 60% are seen a single time; about 20% belongs to the top ten. From germline, CDR1 is MGHRA and CDR2 YSYEKL. The CDR3 is 17 amino acids. V gave up 1 base and J gave up 4 bases, with 17 bases separating them.

The sample taken for sequencing was blood. The gene calls are TRBV4-1 and TRBJ1-5; no firm D call. The TCR comes from a man aged 25-45 years in good health. The CDR3 DNA sequence: TGCGCCAGCAGCCAAGGTCACGATATGAATTCAAATCAGCCCCAGCATTTT. Amino acids: CASSQGHDMNSNQPQHF.